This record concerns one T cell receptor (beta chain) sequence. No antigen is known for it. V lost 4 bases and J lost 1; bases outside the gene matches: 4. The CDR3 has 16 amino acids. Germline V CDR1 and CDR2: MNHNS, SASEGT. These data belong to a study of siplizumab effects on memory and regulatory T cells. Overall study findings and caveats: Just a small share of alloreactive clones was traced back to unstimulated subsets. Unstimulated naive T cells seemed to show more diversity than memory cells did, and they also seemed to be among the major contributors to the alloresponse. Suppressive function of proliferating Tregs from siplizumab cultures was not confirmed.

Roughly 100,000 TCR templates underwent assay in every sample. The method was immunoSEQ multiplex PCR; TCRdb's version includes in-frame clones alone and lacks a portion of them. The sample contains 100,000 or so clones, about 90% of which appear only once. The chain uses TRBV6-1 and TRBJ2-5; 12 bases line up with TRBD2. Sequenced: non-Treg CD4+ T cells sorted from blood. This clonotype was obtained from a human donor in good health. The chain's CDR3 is CASSGTSGTPQETQYF. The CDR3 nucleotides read TGTGCCAGCAGTGGGACTAGCGGGACACCCCAAGAGACCCAGTACTTC.